One T cell receptor (beta chain) is described in this entry. Its antigen is undetermined. These data are taken from a study of T cell responses to AZD1222 COVID-19 vaccine. Study-level background: Second doses that came at about 4 or about 12 weeks were put together.

Study findings and constraints: Baseline seropositivity occurred in only a handful of AZD1222 recipients.

This CDR3 region has 13 residues. Germline lookup yields CDR1 LGHDT and CDR2 YNNKEL (reference sequence). Deletions cut 4 bases from V and 0 bases from J, with 6 bases between. Measured with immunoSEQ multiplex PCR; TCRdb has only the in-frame clones, and not every one. The sample includes 120,000 to 150,000 clones, more than 85% of them seen just once. J is TRBJ1-1 and V is TRBV3-1 (or the pseudogene TRBV3-2); D unresolved. The input for sequencing was peripheral blood, taken on day 0 of AZD1222 vaccination. The TCR was taken from an adult in good health. The chain's CDR3 is CASSLNLNTEAFF. The CDR3 DNA follows: TGTGCCAGCAGCCTCAATCTGAACACTGAAGCTTTCTTT.